This TCR beta chain stems from a study of shared clonotypes between healthy human individuals. Naive-designated CD8 cells lacked CD45RO, were positively enriched for CCR7, and omitted terminally differentiated effector memory CD45RA+ cells. Sequenced by immunoSEQ multiplex PCR; TCRdb stores in-frame clones only, minus some. The sample has under 850,000 clones; 90% to 95% are singletons. This CDR3 has 14 residues. The ends were cut back, 6 bases at V and 3 bases at J, with 15 bases in the middle. The germline V gene has CDR1 MNHEY and CDR2 SMNVEV (reference sequence). Sample: naive CD8+ T cells sorted from blood. The chain employs TRBV27 and TRBJ2-7, with D possibly called TRBD1 or TRBD2 (5 bases each). This TCR came from a man aged 30 to 45 in good health. The CDR3 sequence: CASSLSGTGYEQYF. CDR3 DNA sequence: TGTGCCAGCAGCTTAAGTGGGACGGGCTACGAGCAGTACTTC.